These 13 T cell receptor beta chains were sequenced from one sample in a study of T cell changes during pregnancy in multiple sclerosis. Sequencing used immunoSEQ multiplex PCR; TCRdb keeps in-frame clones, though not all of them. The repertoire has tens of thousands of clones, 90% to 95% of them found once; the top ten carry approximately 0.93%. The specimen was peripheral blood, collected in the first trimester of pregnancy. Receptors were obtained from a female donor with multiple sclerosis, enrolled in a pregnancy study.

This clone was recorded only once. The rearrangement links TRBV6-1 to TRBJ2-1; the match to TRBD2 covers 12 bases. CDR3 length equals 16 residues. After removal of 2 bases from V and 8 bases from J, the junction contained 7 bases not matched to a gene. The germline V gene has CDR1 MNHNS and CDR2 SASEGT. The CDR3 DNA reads TGTGCCAGCAGTGAAAGAGGACTAGCGGGGTTTGATGAGCAGTTCTTC. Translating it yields CASSERGLAGFDEQFF.

CDR3 coding DNA: TGTGCCAGCAGCTTGGGGGGACAGGGCCAAACTGGAAACACCATATATTTT. Translation gives CASSLGGQGQTGNTIYF. V usage is TRBV7-2 and J usage is TRBJ1-3; 9 bases map to TRBD1. The junction had 8 bases not matched to a gene; V was cut back by 3 bases and J by 2 bases. CDR1 SGHTA and CDR2 FQGNSA come from the germline V gene. CDR3 size: 17 residues.

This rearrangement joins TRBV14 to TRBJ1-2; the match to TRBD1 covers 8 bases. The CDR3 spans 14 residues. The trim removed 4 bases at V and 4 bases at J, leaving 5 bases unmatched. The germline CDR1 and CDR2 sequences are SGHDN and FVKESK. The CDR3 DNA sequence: TGTGCCAGCAGCCCGACGGACAGGGCCTATGGCTACACCTTC. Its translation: CASSPTDRAYGYTF.

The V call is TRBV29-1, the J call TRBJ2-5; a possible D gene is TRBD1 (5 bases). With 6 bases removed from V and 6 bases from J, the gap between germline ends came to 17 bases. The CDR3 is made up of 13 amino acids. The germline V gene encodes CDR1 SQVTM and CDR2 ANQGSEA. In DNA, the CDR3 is TGCAGCGTCAGGACACTTCTGCGGAAGACCCAGTACTTC. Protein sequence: CSVRTLLRKTQYF.

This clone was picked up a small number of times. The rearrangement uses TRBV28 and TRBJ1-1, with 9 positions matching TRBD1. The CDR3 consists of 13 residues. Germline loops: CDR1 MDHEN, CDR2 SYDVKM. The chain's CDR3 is CASRTGVVTEAFF. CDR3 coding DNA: TGTGCTAGTAGGACAGGGGTGGTCACTGAAGCTTTCTTT.

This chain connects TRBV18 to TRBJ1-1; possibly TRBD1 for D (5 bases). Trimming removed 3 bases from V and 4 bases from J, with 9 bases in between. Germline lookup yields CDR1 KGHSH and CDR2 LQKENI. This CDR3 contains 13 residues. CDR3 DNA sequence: TGTGCCAGCTCACCTGCAGGGTCCACTGAAGCTTTCTTT. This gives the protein CASSPAGSTEAFF.

CDR3 DNA: TGCGCCAGCAGCCCTCGACAGGGGATGGACAATGAGCAGTTCTTC. This encodes CASSPRQGMDNEQFF. The V call is TRBV5-1, the J call TRBJ2-1; 8 positions agree with TRBD1. CDR1 SGHRS and CDR2 YFSETQ come from the germline V gene. The V and J ends lost 4 bases and 5 bases, in that order; junction bases with no gene match: 8. The CDR3 runs to 15 residues.

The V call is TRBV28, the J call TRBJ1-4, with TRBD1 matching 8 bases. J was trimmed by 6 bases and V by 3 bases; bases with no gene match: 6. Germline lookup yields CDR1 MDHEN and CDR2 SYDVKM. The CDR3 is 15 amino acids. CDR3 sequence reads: CASSLAGQGDEKLFF. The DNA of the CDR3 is TGTGCCAGCAGTTTGGCTGGACAGGGTGATGAAAAACTGTTTTTT.

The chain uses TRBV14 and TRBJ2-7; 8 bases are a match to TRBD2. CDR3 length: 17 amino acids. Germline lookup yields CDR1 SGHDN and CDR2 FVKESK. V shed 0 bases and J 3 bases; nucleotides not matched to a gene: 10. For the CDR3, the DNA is TGTGCCAGCAGCCAAGAGCCCCCATTCCGGGAGGGCTACGAGCAGTACTTC. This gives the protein CASSQEPPFREGYEQYF.

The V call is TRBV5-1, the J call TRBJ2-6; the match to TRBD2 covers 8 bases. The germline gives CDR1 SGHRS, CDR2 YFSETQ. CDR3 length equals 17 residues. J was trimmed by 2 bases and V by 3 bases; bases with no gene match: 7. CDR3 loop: CASSYWRGDAGANVLTF. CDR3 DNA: TGCGCCAGCAGCTACTGGCGGGGGGATGCTGGGGCCAACGTCCTGACTTTC.

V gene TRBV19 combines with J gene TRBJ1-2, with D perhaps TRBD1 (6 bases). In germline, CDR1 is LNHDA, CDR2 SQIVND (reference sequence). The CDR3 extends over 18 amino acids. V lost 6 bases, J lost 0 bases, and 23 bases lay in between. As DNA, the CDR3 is TGTGCCAGTAGCACACAACATTCTTCAGGGGAGTCTAACTATGGCTACACCTTC. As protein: CASSTQHSSGESNYGYTF.

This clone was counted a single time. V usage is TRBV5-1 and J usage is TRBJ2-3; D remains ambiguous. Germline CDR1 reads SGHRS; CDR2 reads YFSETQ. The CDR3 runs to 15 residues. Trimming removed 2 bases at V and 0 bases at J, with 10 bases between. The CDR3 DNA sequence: TGCGCCAGCAGCTTAAGCACAGCTAGCACAGATACGCAGTATTTT. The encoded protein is CASSLSTASTDTQYF.

The CDR3 sequence is CASSPSGLSGYTF. DNA for the CDR3: TGTGCCAGTAGCCCCTCAGGGTTAAGTGGCTACACCTTC. V is TRBV19 and J is TRBJ1-2; TRBD1 might be the D (5 bases). CDR3 length equals 13 residues. Between the trimmed V and J ends, which lost 6 bases and 7 bases, there was a span of 15 bases. CDR1 is LNHDA, CDR2 SQIVND, per germline (reference sequence).